Presented here are 7 T cell receptor beta chains from one specimen sequenced in a study of blood T cell repertoires in COVID-19. Repertoires were generated with immunoSEQ multiplex PCR, while TCRdb's copy carries only in-frame clones and drops some. This table holds 190,000 or so clones, about 85% found once. The specimen was peripheral blood. The source is an elderly woman with acute or convalescent COVID-19.

With respect to this clone: At one end the junction does not follow the germline gene, possibly because of a read error. This chain connects TRBV6-4 to TRBJ2-1; 11 bases align to TRBD2. The germline gives CDR1 MRHNA, CDR2 SNTAGT. This CDR3 has 13 amino acids. The DNA of the CDR3 is TGTGCCACCCAAGAGGTAGCGGGGGGGCAACAAATCTTC. Translating it yields CATQEVAGGQQIF.

The V gene is TRBV10-3, the J gene TRBJ1-2; 8 bases line up with TRBD1. Per the germline V gene, CDR1 is ENHRY and CDR2 is SYGVKD. CDR3 length: 13 residues. Trimming cost V 4 bases and J 6 bases; bases outside gene matches: 4. CDR3 bases: TGTGCCATCAGTGTGCCAGGGGGCCATGGCTACACCTTC. Protein product: CAISVPGGHGYTF.

J is TRBJ2-3 and V is TRBV10-2; 10 bases map to TRBD1. This CDR3 is built from 17 residues. Trimming cost V 0 bases and J 6 bases; bases outside gene matches: 9. CDR1 is WSHSY, CDR2 SAAADI, per germline. The CDR3 DNA follows: TGCGCCAGCAGTGAGTCGGGGACAGGGGAGGTGTCGGATACGCAGTATTTT. This gives the protein CASSESGTGEVSDTQYF.

The V gene is TRBV7-9, the J gene TRBJ2-1; D not resolved. V was pared by 5 bases and J by 8 bases, with 10 bases between. In germline, CDR1 is SEHNR, CDR2 FQNEAQ (reference sequence). The CDR3 sequence is 12 residues long. The CDR3 here is CASSPGLHEQFF. The CDR3 DNA is TGTGCCAGCAGCCCAGGTCTTCATGAGCAGTTCTTC.

This clone showed up just once. CDR3 DNA sequence: TGTGCCAGCAGCTCGAGCGGGAGTCCCTACAATGAGCAGTTCTTC. The encoded protein is CASSSSGSPYNEQFF. This rearrangement joins TRBV7-2 to TRBJ2-1, with 8 bases identical to TRBD2. There are 15 residues in the CDR3. Germline-derived CDR1 and CDR2 are SGHTA and FQGNSA. V gave up 4 bases and J gave up 2 bases; unmatched junction bases: 4. The whole variable domain, remainder taken from reference TRBV7-2 and TRBJ2-1, is GAGVSQSPSNKVTEKGKDVELRCDPISGHTALYWYRQSLGQGLEFLIYFQGNSAPDKSGLPSDRFSAERTGGSVSTLTIQRTQQEDSAVYLCASSSSGSPYNEQFFGPGTRLTVL.

The chain links TRBV10-1 to TRBJ2-7, with unresolved D. Germline CDR1 is WNHNN and CDR2 is SYGVQD (reference sequence). This CDR3 has 15 amino acids. V was trimmed by 4 bases and J by 6 bases, leaving 19 bases between them. The CDR3 sequence is CASSAHGGIGSEQYF. In DNA form, the CDR3 reads TGCGCCAGCAGTGCCCATGGCGGTATCGGCTCCGAGCAGTACTTC.

The gene calls are TRBV5-1 and TRBJ1-2, with TRBD1 matching over 7 bases. CDR3 length: 12 residues. J lost 8 bases, V lost 1 base, and 2 bases had no gene match. CDR1 is SGHRS and CDR2 is YFSETQ in the germline V gene. This CDR3 is CASSLQGDGYTF. DNA for the CDR3: TGCGCCAGCAGCTTGCAGGGGGACGGCTACACCTTC.